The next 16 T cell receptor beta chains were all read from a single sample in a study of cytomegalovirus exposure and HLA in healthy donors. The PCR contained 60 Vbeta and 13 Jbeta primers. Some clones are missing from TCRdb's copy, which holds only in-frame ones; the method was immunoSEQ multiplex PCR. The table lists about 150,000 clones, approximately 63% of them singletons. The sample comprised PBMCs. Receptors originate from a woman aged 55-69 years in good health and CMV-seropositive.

In DNA, the CDR3 is TGTGCCAGCAGCTTAGCGCAAAGACAGGGTCAAGGACAGCCCCAGCATTTT. Residues: CASSLAQRQGQGQPQHF. The J gene is TRBJ1-5, the V gene TRBV7-8; 7 bases are a match to TRBD1. This CDR3 has 17 amino acids. V lost 0 bases, J lost 7 bases, and 12 bases stayed unmatched. Germline loops: CDR1 SGHVS, CDR2 FQNEAQ.

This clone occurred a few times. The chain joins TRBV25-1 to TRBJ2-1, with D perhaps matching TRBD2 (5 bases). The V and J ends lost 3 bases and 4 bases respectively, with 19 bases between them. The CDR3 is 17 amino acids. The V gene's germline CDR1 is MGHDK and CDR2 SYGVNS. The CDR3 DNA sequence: TGTGCCAGCAGTGACCCCGGGGAGCGCGATCCGTACAATGAGCAGTTCTTC. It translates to CASSDPGERDPYNEQFF.

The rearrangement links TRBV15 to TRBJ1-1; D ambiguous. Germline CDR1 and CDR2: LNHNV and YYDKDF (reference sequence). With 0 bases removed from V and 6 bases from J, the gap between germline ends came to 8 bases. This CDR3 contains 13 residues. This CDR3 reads CATSRDIASEAFF. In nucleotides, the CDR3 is TGTGCCACCAGCAGAGATATAGCTTCTGAAGCTTTCTTT.

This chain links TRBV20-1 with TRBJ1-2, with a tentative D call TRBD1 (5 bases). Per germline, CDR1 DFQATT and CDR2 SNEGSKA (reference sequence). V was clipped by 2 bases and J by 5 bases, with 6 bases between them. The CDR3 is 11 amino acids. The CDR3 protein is CSARKGYGYTF. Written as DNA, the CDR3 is TGCAGTGCTAGAAAGGGGTATGGCTACACCTTC.

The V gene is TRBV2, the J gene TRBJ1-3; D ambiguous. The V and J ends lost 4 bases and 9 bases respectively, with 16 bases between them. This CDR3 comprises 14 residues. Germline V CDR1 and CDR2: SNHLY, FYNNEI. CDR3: CASSVFEISTTIYF. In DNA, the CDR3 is TGTGCCAGCAGTGTGTTCGAGATCTCTACCACCATATATTTT.

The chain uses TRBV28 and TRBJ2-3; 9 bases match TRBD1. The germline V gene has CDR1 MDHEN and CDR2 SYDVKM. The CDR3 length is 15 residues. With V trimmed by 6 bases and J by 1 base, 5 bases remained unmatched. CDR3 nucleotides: TGTGCCAGCAGGCGGACAGGGGCCGGCACAGATACGCAGTATTTT. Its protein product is CASRRTGAGTDTQYF.

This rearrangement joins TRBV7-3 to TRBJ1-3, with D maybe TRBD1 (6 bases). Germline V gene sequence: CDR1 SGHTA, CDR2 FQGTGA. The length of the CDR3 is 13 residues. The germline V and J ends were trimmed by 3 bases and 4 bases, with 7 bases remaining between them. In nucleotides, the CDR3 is TGTGCCAGCAGCTTCCAGGGGGGAAACACCATATATTTT. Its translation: CASSFQGGNTIYF.

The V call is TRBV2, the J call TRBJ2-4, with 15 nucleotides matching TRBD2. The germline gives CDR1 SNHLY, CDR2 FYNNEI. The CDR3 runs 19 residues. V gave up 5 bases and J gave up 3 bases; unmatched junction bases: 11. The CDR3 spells CASSLRGLAGGGGKNIQYF. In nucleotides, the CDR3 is TGTGCCAGCAGTCTACGGGGACTAGCGGGAGGTGGGGGCAAAAACATTCAGTACTTC.

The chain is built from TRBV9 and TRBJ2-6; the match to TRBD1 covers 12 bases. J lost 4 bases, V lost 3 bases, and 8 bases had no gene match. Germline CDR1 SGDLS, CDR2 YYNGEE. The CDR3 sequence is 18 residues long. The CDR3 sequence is CASSAGTGGLLGANVLTF. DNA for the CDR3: TGTGCCAGCAGCGCCGGGACAGGGGGCTTACTGGGGGCCAACGTCCTGACTTTC.

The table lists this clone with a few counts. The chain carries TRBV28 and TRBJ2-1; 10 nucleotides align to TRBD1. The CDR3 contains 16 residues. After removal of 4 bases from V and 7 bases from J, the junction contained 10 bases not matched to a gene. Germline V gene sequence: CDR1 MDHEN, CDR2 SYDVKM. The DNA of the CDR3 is TGTGCCAGCAGTTCCGGGACAGGGGAAGGTCAGAATGAGCAGTTCTTC. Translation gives CASSSGTGEGQNEQFF.

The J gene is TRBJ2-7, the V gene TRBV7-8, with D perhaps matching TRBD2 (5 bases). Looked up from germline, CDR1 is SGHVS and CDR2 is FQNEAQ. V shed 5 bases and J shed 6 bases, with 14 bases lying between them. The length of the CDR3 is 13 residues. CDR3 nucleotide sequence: TGTGCCAGCAGCCGAGGGCCCGGAGGCGAGCAGTACTTC. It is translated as CASSRGPGGEQYF.

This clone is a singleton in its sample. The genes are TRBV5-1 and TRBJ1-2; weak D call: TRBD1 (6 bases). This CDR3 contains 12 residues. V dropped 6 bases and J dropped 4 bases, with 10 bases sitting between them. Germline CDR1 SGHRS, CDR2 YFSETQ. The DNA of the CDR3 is TGCGCCAGCAAACAACAGGGCTATGGCTACACCTTC. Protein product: CASKQQGYGYTF.

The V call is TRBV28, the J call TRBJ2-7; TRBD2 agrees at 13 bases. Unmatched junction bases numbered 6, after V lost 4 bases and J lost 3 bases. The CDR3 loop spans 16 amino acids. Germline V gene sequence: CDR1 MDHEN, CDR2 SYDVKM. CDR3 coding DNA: TGTGCCAGCAGTTCGACTAGCGGGAGGATCCACTACGAGCAGTACTTC. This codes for CASSSTSGRIHYEQYF.

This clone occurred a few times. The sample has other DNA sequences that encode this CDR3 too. CDR3 sequence: CASSFSGGGYTF. The CDR3 DNA sequence: TGTGCCAGCAGCTTCTCCGGGGGTGGCTACACCTTC. This rearrangement joins TRBV7-9 to TRBJ1-2, with a tentative D call TRBD1 (5 bases). Germline CDR1 and CDR2: SEHNR and FQNEAQ (reference sequence). CDR3 length equals 12 residues. V lost 3 bases to trimming and J lost 7 bases, with 9 bases between them.

CDR3 bases: TGTGCCAGTAGGGACAGGGAGAGCAATGAGCAGTTCTTC. Translation: CASRDRESNEQFF. V is TRBV19 and J is TRBJ2-1; TRBD1 matches 8 bases. V trimming: 6 bases; J trimming: 6 bases; junction bases outside the gene matches: 4. CDR1 and CDR2 from the germline V gene are LNHDA and SQIVND (reference sequence). There are 13 residues in the CDR3.

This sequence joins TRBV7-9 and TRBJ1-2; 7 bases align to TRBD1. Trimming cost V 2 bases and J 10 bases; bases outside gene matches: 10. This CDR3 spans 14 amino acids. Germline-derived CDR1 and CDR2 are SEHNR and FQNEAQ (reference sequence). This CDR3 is CASSLLRQGQIYTF. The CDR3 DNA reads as TGTGCCAGCAGCTTATTAAGACAGGGTCAAATCTACACCTTC.